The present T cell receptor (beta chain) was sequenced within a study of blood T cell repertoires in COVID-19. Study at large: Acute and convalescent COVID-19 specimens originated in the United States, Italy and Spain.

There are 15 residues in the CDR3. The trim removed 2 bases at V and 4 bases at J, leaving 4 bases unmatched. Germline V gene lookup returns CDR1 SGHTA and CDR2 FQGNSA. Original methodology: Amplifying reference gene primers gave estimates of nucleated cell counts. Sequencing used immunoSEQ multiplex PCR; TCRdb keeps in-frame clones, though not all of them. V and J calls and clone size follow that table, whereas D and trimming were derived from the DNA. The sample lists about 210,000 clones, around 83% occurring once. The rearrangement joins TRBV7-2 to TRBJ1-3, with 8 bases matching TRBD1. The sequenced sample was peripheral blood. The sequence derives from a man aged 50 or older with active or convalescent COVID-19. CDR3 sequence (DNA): TGTGCCAGCAGCTTATTCCAGGGGGCGGGAAACACCATATATTTT. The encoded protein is CASSLFQGAGNTIYF. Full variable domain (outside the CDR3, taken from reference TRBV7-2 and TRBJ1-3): GAGVSQSPSNKVTEKGKDVELRCDPISGHTALYWYRQSLGQGLEFLIYFQGNSAPDKSGLPSDRFSAERTGGSVSTLTIQRTQQEDSAVYLCASSLFQGAGNTIYFGEGSWLTVV.